This is a list of T cell receptor beta chains from one sample in a study of siplizumab effects on memory and regulatory T cells. Profiled with immunoSEQ multiplex PCR; TCRdb holds only in-frame clones, not every one. The sample contains fewer than 130,000 clones, roughly 90% of which appear only once. The sample consisted of CD4+ T cells sorted from blood. Receptors were obtained from a human donor in good health. The CDR3 runs from the conserved cysteine through the conserved F or W. Fields, in order: CDR3 protein, CDR3 DNA, V gene, clone size, D gene, J gene. D genes are given only for firm matches. Rows may omit the clone size; those that give it use once, few, many or a size class.

CDR3aa: CASSLALASGPVNEQFF
CDR3nt: TGCGCCAGCAGCTTGGCCTTGGCTAGCGGGCCTGTCAATGAGCAGTTCTTC
v_gene: TRBV5-1
abundance: NA
d_gene: TRBD2
j_gene: TRBJ2-1

CDR3aa: CASRMTGNTEAFF
CDR3nt: TGTGCCAGCAGAATGACAGGGAACACTGAAGCTTTCTTT
v_gene: TRBV6-4
abundance: NA
d_gene: NA
j_gene: TRBJ1-1

CDR3aa: CASSRGVIDYSNQPQHF
CDR3nt: TGTGCCAGCAGCAGAGGGGTCATAGACTATAGCAATCAGCCCCAGCATTTT
v_gene: TRBV5-5
abundance: NA
d_gene: NA
j_gene: TRBJ1-5

CDR3aa: CASSRTGGEAFF
CDR3nt: TGTGCCAGCAGTCGGACAGGAGGTGAAGCTTTCTTT
v_gene: TRBV6-5
abundance: once
d_gene: TRBD1
j_gene: TRBJ1-1

CDR3aa: CASSDRGHGYTF
CDR3nt: TGTGCCAGCAGTGACAGGGGACATGGCTACACCTTC
v_gene: TRBV6-1
abundance: once
d_gene: NA
j_gene: TRBJ1-2

CDR3aa: CAWGQLIYGYTF
CDR3nt: TGTGCCTGGGGACAGCTTATCTATGGCTACACCTTC
v_gene: TRBV30
abundance: NA
d_gene: NA
j_gene: TRBJ1-2

CDR3aa: CASSFFIISLANTGELFF
CDR3nt: TGCGCCAGCAGCTTTTTTATTATTTCCCTCGCGAACACCGGGGAGCTGTTTTTT
v_gene: TRBV5-1
abundance: NA
d_gene: NA
j_gene: TRBJ2-2

CDR3aa: CAWSASEVTQYF
CDR3nt: TGTGCCTGGAGTGCTAGCGAGGTGACCCAGTACTTC
v_gene: TRBV30
abundance: once
d_gene: NA
j_gene: TRBJ2-5

CDR3aa: CASSEGLDVWYEQYF
CDR3nt: TGTGCCAGCAGTGAAGGACTAGACGTCTGGTACGAGCAGTACTTC
v_gene: TRBV6-1
abundance: few
d_gene: NA
j_gene: TRBJ2-7

CDR3aa: CASSPSADGYTF
CDR3nt: TGTGCCAGCTCACCATCGGCAGACGGCTACACCTTC
v_gene: TRBV18
abundance: NA
d_gene: NA
j_gene: TRBJ1-2

CDR3aa: CSGGGAGGGWDTEAFF
CDR3nt: TGCAGCGGAGGGGGAGCAGGGGGAGGCTGGGACACTGAAGCTTTCTTT
v_gene: TRBV29-1
abundance: NA
d_gene: TRBD1
j_gene: TRBJ1-1

CDR3aa: CASSSTGSPYEQYF
CDR3nt: TGTGCCAGCAGCTCAACGGGCTCCCCCTACGAGCAGTACTTC
v_gene: TRBV14
abundance: NA
d_gene: NA
j_gene: TRBJ2-7

CDR3aa: CASSLTGDTGELFF
CDR3nt: TGCGCCAGCAGCTTGACAGGGGACACCGGGGAGCTGTTTTTT
v_gene: TRBV5-1
abundance: NA
d_gene: TRBD1
j_gene: TRBJ2-2

CDR3aa: CASSPGETYEQYF
CDR3nt: TGTGCCAGCTCACCGGGGGAGACCTACGAGCAGTACTTC
v_gene: TRBV18
abundance: NA
d_gene: NA
j_gene: TRBJ2-7